Below are 17 T cell receptor beta chains sequenced from a single sample in a study of blood T cell repertoires in COVID-19. Sequencing used immunoSEQ multiplex PCR; TCRdb keeps in-frame clones, though not all of them. The table has some 140,000 clones, around four fifths seen once. The sample comprised peripheral blood. The receptors shown here come from a human donor in a cohort sampled during active COVID-19.

Only one count was recorded for this clone. V is TRBV4-2 and J is TRBJ2-7; TRBD1 is a possible D gene (6 bases). The CDR3 has 15 amino acids. Trimming left V 0 bases short and J 3 bases short, with 12 bases between. Germline CDR1 LGHNA, CDR2 YNFKEQ. CDR3 coding DNA: TGTGCCAGCAGCCAAGATAGAACAGGGAGCTACGAGCAGTACTTC. Amino acids: CASSQDRTGSYEQYF.

The V gene is TRBV18, the J gene TRBJ2-1, with 13 positions matching TRBD2. Losses at the gene ends were 0 bases for V and 6 bases for J; bases not matched to a gene: 2. The V gene's germline CDR1 is KGHSH and CDR2 LQKENI. CDR3 size: 16 residues. This CDR3 is CASSPPGLAGSNEQFF. CDR3 nucleotides: TGTGCCAGCTCACCACCGGGACTAGCGGGGTCCAATGAGCAGTTCTTC.

V gene TRBV6-5 combines with J gene TRBJ1-4; D gene ambiguous. The germline V and J ends were trimmed by 0 bases and 0 bases, with 8 bases remaining between them. The CDR3 has 16 residues. CDR1 is MNHEY, CDR2 SVGAGI, per germline. CDR3 sequence (DNA): TGTGCCAGCAGTTACTCTGGAGGGTCAACTAATGAAAAACTGTTTTTT. This encodes CASSYSGGSTNEKLFF.

This chain uses TRBV15 with TRBJ2-7; perhaps TRBD1 as D (6 bases). V shed 0 bases and J shed 2 bases, with 14 bases lying between them. From germline, CDR1 is LNHNV and CDR2 YYDKDF (reference sequence). This CDR3 spans 16 amino acids. DNA for the CDR3: TGTGCCACCAGCAGAGACACAGGGCGATTCGCCTACGAGCAGTACTTC. It yields the protein CATSRDTGRFAYEQYF.

The chain employs TRBV7-9 and TRBJ2-2; 7 bases agree with TRBD1. J was trimmed by 6 bases and V by 3 bases; bases with no gene match: 4. This CDR3 contains 14 residues. Germline values: CDR1 SEHNR, CDR2 FQNEAQ (reference sequence). The CDR3 bases are TGTGCCAGCAGCTTGAAGGGGGCCCCCGGGGAGCTGTTTTTT. It is translated as CASSLKGAPGELFF.

This clone was seen more than once but under ten times. This chain joins TRBV27 and TRBJ2-7; the match to TRBD1 covers 9 bases. The CDR3 contains 14 residues. Germline CDR1 and CDR2: MNHEY and SMNVEV (reference sequence). J was trimmed by 5 bases and V by 3 bases; bases with no gene match: 5. This CDR3 reads CASSFGTGIDEQYF. CDR3 nucleotide sequence: TGTGCCAGCAGTTTCGGGACAGGGATTGACGAGCAGTACTTC.

This clone was detected ten times or more. The chain links TRBV7-9 to TRBJ2-7, with 11 nucleotides matching TRBD1. CDR3 length equals 16 residues. The V gene end was trimmed by 5 bases and the J gene end by 3 bases; junction bases not matched to a gene: 9. The germline V gene has CDR1 SEHNR and CDR2 FQNEAQ (reference sequence). This CDR3 reads CASSAAGTGGYYEQYF. DNA for the CDR3: TGTGCCAGCAGCGCGGCCGGGACAGGGGGTTACTACGAGCAGTACTTC.

Only a few counts were recorded for this clone. The chain is built from TRBV15 and TRBJ1-2; D is possibly TRBD1 (6 bases). Trimming removed 0 bases at V and 7 bases at J, with 12 bases between. The CDR3 loop spans 14 amino acids. Germline CDR1 is LNHNV and CDR2 is YYDKDF (reference sequence). Written as DNA, the CDR3 is TGTGCCACCAGCAGAGACGGGGGGGCCGGTGGCTACACCTTC. Protein sequence: CATSRDGGAGGYTF.

CDR3 coding DNA: TGTGCCAGCTCACCATTACAGGGGGCTGACTCACCCCTCCACTTT. Amino acids: CASSPLQGADSPLHF. V is TRBV18 and J is TRBJ1-6; TRBD1 matches at 9 bases. Germline V gene data show CDR1 as KGHSH and CDR2 as LQKENI. With 2 bases clipped from V and 10 bases from J, the junction kept 6 bases outside the gene matches. The CDR3 length is 15 residues.

A remark on this clone: The sample has other DNA sequences that encode this CDR3 too. The V and J genes are TRBV4-1 and TRBJ1-5; 11 nucleotides align to TRBD1. The germline gives CDR1 MGHRA, CDR2 YSYEKL. This CDR3 has 15 amino acids. Trimming at V came to 3 bases and at J to 7 bases, leaving 5 bases not matched to a gene. This CDR3 reads CASSQDRGQNQPQHF. DNA for the CDR3: TGCGCCAGCAGCCAGGACAGGGGGCAGAACCAGCCCCAGCATTTT.

This chain uses TRBV6-5 with TRBJ2-7; 10 positions agree with TRBD2. Germline V gives CDR1 MNHEY, CDR2 SVGAGI. The CDR3 totals 15 residues. V lost 6 bases to trimming and J lost 4 bases; unmatched junction nucleotides: 9. DNA for the CDR3: TGTGCCAGCAGACCCGGGACTAGCGCGGGGTACGAGCAGTACTTC. It encodes CASRPGTSAGYEQYF.

The chain couples TRBV21-1 to TRBJ2-7; TRBD2 is the table's D call, not checked against the DNA. TRBV21-1 counts as a pseudogene. There are 17 residues in the CDR3. Here the CDR3 DNA reads TGTGCCAGCAGCAAAGTGACCTCCGGGGGGGGCCCCGACGAGCAGTACTTC. This sequence encodes CASSKVTSGGGPDEQYF.

This chain joins TRBV5-6 and TRBJ2-1, with 11 positions matching TRBD2. This CDR3 region has 15 residues. In germline, CDR1 is SGHDT, CDR2 YYEEEE. The V segment lost 1 base and the J segment 16 bases; nucleotides outside the gene matches: 13. Here the CDR3 reads CASSLRLPGTSGIFF. Here the CDR3 DNA reads TGTGCCAGCAGCTTGAGACTACCCGGGACTAGCGGAATCTTCTTC.

The chain's CDR3 is CASSQLTEGGFPYEQYF. CDR3 nucleotide sequence: TGTGCCAGCAGCCAATTAACTGAAGGGGGATTCCCCTACGAGCAGTACTTC. J is TRBJ2-7 and V is TRBV14; D possibly corresponds to TRBD1 (6 bases). This CDR3 contains 17 residues. Between the trimmed V and J ends, which lost 2 bases and 2 bases, there was a span of 19 bases. The germline gives CDR1 SGHDN, CDR2 FVKESK.

The CDR3 DNA is TGTGCCAGTCGATTAGCGGGGGGGCAGAGCGGGGAGCTGTTTTTT. This translates into CASRLAGGQSGELFF. This chain connects TRBV19 to TRBJ2-2; TRBD2 matches at 11 bases. After removal of 8 bases from V and 7 bases from J, the junction contained 9 bases not matched to a gene. Germline V gene sequence: CDR1 LNHDA, CDR2 SQIVND (reference sequence). The CDR3 extends over 15 amino acids.

A single count supports this clone. The chain is built from TRBV6-2 or TRBV6-3 and TRBJ2-7; D remains ambiguous. Between the trimmed V and J ends, which lost 4 bases and 2 bases, there was a span of 12 bases. Germline CDR1 is MNHEY and CDR2 is SVGEGT. This CDR3 has 14 amino acids. CDR3 DNA sequence: TGTGCCAGCAGTTTCGATTGGCTTACCTACGAGCAGTACTTC. Amino acids: CASSFDWLTYEQYF.

This clone came up once. This chain uses TRBV7-9 with TRBJ2-7; a possible D gene is TRBD1 (5 bases). Trimming took 6 bases from V and 2 from J, leaving 11 bases between them. The CDR3 length is 13 residues. Germline CDR1 and CDR2: SEHNR and FQNEAQ (reference sequence). CDR3 coding DNA: TGTGCCAGCAGACCCGACAGCCCCTACGAGCAGTACTTC. This codes for CASRPDSPYEQYF.